This note documents a single TCR beta chain sequence. Its target is unknown. The germline gives CDR1 LNHDA, CDR2 SQIVND (reference sequence). The ends were cut back, 5 bases at V and 8 bases at J, with 18 bases in the middle. This CDR3 is 14 amino acids long. The PCR had 60 Vbeta and 13 Jbeta primers. TCRdb's copy holds only in-frame clones and misses some; the assay was immunoSEQ multiplex PCR. The sample consists of about 190,000 clones, around three quarters of them appearing once. This entry belongs to a study of cytomegalovirus exposure and HLA in healthy donors. Study at large: Counted in an early data release were some 81 million unique TCRs from HLA-typed donors.

Broader study findings: Some segments of the V type, notably TRBV6-2 and TRBV6-3, were excluded as indistinguishable.

This chain joins TRBV19 and TRBJ1-2; D not resolved. The source of this sequence is a woman aged 18-29 years in good health and CMV-seronegative. The material sequenced was PBMCs. The CDR3 here is CASSPGGTLRGYTF. DNA for the CDR3: TGTGCCAGTAGTCCCGGCGGTACCCTCCGAGGCTACACCTTC.